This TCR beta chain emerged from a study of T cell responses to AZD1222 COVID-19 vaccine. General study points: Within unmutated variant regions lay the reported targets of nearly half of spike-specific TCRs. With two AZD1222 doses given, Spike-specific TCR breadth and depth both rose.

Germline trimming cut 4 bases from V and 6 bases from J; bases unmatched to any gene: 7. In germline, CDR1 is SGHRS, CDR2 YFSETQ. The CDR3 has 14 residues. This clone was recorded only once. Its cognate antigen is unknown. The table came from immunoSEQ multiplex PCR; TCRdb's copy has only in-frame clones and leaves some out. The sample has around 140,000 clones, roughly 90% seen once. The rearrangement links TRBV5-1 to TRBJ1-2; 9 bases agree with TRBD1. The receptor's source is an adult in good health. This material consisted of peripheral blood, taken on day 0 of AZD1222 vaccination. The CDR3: CASSLDRGVDGYTF. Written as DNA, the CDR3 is TGCGCCAGCAGCCTCGACAGGGGGGTTGATGGCTACACCTTC.